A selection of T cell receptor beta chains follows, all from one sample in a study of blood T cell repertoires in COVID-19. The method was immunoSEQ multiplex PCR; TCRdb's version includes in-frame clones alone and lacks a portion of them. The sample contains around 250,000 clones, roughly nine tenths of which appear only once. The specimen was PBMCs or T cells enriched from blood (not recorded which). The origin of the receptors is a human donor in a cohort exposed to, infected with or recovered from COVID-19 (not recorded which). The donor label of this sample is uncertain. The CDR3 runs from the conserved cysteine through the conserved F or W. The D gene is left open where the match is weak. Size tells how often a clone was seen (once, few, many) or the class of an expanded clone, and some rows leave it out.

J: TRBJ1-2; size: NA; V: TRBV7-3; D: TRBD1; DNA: TGTGCCAGCAGCACAGGACAGGGCGGAGGCTACACCTTC; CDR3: CASSTGQGGGYTF
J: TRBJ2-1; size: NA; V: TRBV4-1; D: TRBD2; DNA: TGCGCCAGCAGCCAAGGACCCCTAGCGGGGGGCTACAATGAGCAGTTCTTC; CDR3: CASSQGPLAGGYNEQFF
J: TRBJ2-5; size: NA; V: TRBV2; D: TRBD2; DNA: TGTGCCAGCAGCGCGGGGGGAGACACAGAGACCCAGTACTTC; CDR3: CASSAGGDTETQYF
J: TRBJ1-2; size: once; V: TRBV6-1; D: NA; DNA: TGTGCCAGCAGTTCCCGGGACTATGGCTACACCTTC; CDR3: CASSSRDYGYTF
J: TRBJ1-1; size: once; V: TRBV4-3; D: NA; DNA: TGCGCCAGCAGCCAAGATCCAGGGGACACTGAAGCTTTCTTT; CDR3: CASSQDPGDTEAFF
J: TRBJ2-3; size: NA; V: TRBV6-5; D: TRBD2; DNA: TGTGCCAGCAGCCAGACTAGCGCCTTAAATACGCAGTATTTT; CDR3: CASSQTSALNTQYF
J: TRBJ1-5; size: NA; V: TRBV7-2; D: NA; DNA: TGTGCCAGCAGCTTACAAGTAGGGAGGGGTCAGCCCCAGCATTTT; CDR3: CASSLQVGRGQPQHF
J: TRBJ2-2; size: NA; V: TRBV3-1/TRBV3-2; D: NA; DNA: TGTGCCAGCAGCTTAGGGGTTACGGGCACCGGGGAGCTGTTTTTT; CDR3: CASSLGVTGTGELFF
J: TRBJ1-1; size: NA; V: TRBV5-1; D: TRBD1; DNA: TGCGCCAGCAGCGGGTGGGACAGGGAAGGTTTAAACACTGAAGCTTTCTTT; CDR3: CASSGWDREGLNTEAFF
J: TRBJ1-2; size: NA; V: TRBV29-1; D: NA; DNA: TGCAGCGTTGAAGGGACAGATGGCTACACCTTC; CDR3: CSVEGTDGYTF
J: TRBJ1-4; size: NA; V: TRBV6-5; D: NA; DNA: TGTGCCAGCAGTCTCACCCCGGCGGGAGAAAAACTGTTTTTT; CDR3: CASSLTPAGEKLFF
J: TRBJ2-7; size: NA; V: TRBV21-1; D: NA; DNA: TGTGCCAGCAGCAAATACTGGGGGGTCCACGAGCAGTACTTC; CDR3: CASSKYWGVHEQYF
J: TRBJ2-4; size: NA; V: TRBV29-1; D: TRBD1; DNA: TGCAGCGCCCAAGGACAGGGCGGAAACATTCAGTACTTC; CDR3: CSAQGQGGNIQYF
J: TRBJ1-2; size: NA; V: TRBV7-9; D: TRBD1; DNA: TGTGCCAGCAGCGTCACTCGGGACAGGGACCCTGGCTACACCTTC; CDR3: CASSVTRDRDPGYTF
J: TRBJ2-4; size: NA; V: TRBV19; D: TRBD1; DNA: TGTGCCAGTAGTGGTGGACAGGGAAACATTCAGTACTTC; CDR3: CASSGGQGNIQYF
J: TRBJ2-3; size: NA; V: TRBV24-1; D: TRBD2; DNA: TGTGCCACCAGTTCCTCTGGAGCGGGGCCTAGCACAGATACGCAGTATTTT; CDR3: CATSSSGAGPSTDTQYF
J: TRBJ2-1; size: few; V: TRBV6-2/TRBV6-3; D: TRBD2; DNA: TGTGCCAGCAGTTACTCTGGACTAGCGGGGATCTACAATGAGCAGTTCTTC; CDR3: CASSYSGLAGIYNEQFF
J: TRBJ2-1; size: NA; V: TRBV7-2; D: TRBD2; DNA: TGTGCCAGCAGCGACGGGACTAGCCTCTATCCTTTCTTC; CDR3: CASSDGTSLYPFF
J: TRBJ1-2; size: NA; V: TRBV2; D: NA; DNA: TGTGCCAGCAGTCCCGACCCCGGGAATGGCTACACCTTC; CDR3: CASSPDPGNGYTF
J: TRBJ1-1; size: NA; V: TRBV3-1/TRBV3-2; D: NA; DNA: TGTGCCAGCAGCCAGGCCCTGAACACTGAAGCTTTCTTT; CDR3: CASSQALNTEAFF
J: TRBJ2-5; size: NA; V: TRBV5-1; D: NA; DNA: TGCGCCAGCAGCGGGGGCGGAACTAGACAGACCCAGTACTTC; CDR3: CASSGGGTRQTQYF
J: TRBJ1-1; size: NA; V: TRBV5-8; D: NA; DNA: TGTGCCAGCAGCTTAGAGGCGCCGAGAGCGAACACTGAAGCTTTCTTT; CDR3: CASSLEAPRANTEAFF
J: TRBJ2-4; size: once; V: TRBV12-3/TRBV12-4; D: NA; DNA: TGTGCCAGCAGTTTGCAGGGATACATTCAGTACTTC; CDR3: CASSLQGYIQYF
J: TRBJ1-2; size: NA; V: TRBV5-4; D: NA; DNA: TGTGCCAGCAGCCCCGCTAACTATGGCTACACCTTC; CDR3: CASSPANYGYTF
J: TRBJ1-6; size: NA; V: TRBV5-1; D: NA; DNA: TGCGCCAGCAGCTGGAGCGGGAGCTCCTATAATTCACCCCTCCACTTT; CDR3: CASSWSGSSYNSPLHF
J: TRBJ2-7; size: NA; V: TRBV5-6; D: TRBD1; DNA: TGTGCCAGCAGCCCCAAACAGGGGGCTCAATACGAGCAGTACTTC; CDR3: CASSPKQGAQYEQYF
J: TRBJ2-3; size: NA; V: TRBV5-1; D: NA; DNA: TGCGCCAGCAGCTTGTACCAGGATACGCAGTATTTT; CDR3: CASSLYQDTQYF
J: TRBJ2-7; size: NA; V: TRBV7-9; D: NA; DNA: TGTGCCAGCAGCTCGTTCAGGGGTCCCTACGAGCAGTACTTC; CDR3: CASSSFRGPYEQYF
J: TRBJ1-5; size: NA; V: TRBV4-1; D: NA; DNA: TGCGCCAGCAGCCAACAAGACAGAACGGGTCAGCCCCAGCATTTT; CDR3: CASSQQDRTGQPQHF
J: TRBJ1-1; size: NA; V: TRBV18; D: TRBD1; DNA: TGTGCCAGCTCACCACGACGGGACAGGGTCGGCACTGAAGCTTTCTTT; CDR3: CASSPRRDRVGTEAFF
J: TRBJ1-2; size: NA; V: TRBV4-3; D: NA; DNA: TGCGCCAGCAGCCAAGATAGGGGCGCGGGGTATGGCTACACCTTC; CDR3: CASSQDRGAGYGYTF
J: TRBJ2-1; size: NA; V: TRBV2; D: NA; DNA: TGTGCCAGCAGTGACCTGTGGGGGAGGTACAATGAGCAGTTCTTC; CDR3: CASSDLWGRYNEQFF
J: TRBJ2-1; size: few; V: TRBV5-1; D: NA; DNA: TGCGCCAGCAGCCGGGGTAACGGGGGTTGGGAGCAGTTCTTC; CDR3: CASSRGNGGWEQFF
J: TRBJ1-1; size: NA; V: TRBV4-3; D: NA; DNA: TGCGCCAGCAGCCAAGATTTGGCGAACACTGAAGCTTTCTTT; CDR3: CASSQDLANTEAFF
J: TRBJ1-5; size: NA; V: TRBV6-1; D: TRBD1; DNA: TGTGCCAGCAGTGAGGCAGGGGGCGCGGAACAGCCCCAGCATTTT; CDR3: CASSEAGGAEQPQHF
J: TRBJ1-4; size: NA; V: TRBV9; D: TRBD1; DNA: TGTGCCAGCAGCGTAGGACAGGGGGCTAGGGAAAAACTGTTTTTT; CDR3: CASSVGQGAREKLFF
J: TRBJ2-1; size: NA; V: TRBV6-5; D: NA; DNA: TGTGCCAGCAGGGCGGGACTTTCCTCCTACAATGAGCAGTTCTTC; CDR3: CASRAGLSSYNEQFF
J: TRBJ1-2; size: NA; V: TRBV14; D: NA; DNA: TGTGCCAGCAGCCCAGGATCTACCAACTATGGCTACACCTTC; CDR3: CASSPGSTNYGYTF
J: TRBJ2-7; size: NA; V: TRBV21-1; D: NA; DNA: TGTGCCAGCAGCAAAGTTGCAGGGATAAGCCACTACGAGCAGTACTTC; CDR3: CASSKVAGISHYEQYF
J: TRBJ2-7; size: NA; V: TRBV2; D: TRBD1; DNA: TGTGCCGGACAGGGGAAGGGAACCTACGAGCAGTACTTC; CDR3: CAGQGKGTYEQYF
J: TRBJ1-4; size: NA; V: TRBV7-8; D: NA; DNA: TGTGCCAGCAGGGACAGTCCTAATGAAAAACTGTTTTTT; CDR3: CASRDSPNEKLFF
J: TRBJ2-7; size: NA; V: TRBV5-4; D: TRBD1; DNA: TGTGCCAGCAGCTTGGTGGGACAGAGATCGGGGCAGTACTTC; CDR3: CASSLVGQRSGQYF
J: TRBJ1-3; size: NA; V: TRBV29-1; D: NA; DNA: TGCAGCGTTGAAATCCCCCCAGGGGGAAACACCATATATTTT; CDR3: CSVEIPPGGNTIYF
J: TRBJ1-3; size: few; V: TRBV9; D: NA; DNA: TGTGCCAGCAGCCCCCAGGGAACCGGAAACACCATATATTTT; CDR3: CASSPQGTGNTIYF
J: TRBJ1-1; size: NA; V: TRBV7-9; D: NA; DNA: TGTGCCAGCAGCTTAGAAGGGCAGGGGAACACTGAAGCTTTCTTT; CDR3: CASSLEGQGNTEAFF
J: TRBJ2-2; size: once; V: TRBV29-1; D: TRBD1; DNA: TGCAGCGCCGGGACAGGGGCCACCGGGGAGCTGTTTTTT; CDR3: CSAGTGATGELFF
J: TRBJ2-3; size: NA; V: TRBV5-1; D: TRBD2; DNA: TGCGCCAGCAGCTCCTTCAGCGGGGCTAGCACAGATACGCAGTATTTT; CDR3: CASSSFSGASTDTQYF
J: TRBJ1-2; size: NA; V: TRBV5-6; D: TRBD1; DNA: TGTGCCAGCAGCCCCACGGCTAGACAGGGAAGCTATGGCTACACCTTC; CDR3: CASSPTARQGSYGYTF
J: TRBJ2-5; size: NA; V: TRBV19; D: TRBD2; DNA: TGTGCCAGTAGTATAGCCGGGGGGGCAATGAAGACCCAGTACTTC; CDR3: CASSIAGGAMKTQYF
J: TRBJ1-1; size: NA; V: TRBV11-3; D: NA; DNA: TGTGCCAGCAGCTTAGGGCAGGGGACTGAAGCTTTCTTT; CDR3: CASSLGQGTEAFF
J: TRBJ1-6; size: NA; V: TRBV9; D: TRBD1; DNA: TGTGCCAGCAGCCCCGCCGGGACAGGGATTTCACCCCTCCACTTT; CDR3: CASSPAGTGISPLHF
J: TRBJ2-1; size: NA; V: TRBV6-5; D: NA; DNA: TGTGCCAGCAAGCGAGGGGGAGCCTACAATGAGCAGTTCTTC; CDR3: CASKRGGAYNEQFF
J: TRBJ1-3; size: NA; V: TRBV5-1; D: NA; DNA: TGCGCCAGCAGCTTGGCCGGCTCGAGGGGAAACACCATATATTTT; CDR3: CASSLAGSRGNTIYF
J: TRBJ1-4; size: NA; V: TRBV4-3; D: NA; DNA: TGCGCCAGCAGCCTAGGGGCAACTAATGAAAAACTGTTTTTT; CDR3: CASSLGATNEKLFF
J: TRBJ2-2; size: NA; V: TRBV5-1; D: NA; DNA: TGCGCCAGCAGCCCAAAAGACAGAAACGGGGAGCTGTTTTTT; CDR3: CASSPKDRNGELFF
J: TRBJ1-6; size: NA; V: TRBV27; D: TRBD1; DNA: TGTGCCAGCAGTTGGACAGGGGATAATTCACCCCTCCACTTT; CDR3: CASSWTGDNSPLHF
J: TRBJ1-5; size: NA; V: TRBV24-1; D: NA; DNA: TGTGCCCCAACGTGGGGGCAGACCAATCAGCCCCAGCATTTT; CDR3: CAPTWGQTNQPQHF
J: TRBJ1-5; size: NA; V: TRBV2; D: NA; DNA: TGTGCCAGCAAGGTCAGGGGTTTGGGTCAGCCCCAGCATTTT; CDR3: CASKVRGLGQPQHF
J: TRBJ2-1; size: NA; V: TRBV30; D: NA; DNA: TGTGCCTGGAGTGTTGCGGGGCTGTACAATGAGCAGTTCTTC; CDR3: CAWSVAGLYNEQFF